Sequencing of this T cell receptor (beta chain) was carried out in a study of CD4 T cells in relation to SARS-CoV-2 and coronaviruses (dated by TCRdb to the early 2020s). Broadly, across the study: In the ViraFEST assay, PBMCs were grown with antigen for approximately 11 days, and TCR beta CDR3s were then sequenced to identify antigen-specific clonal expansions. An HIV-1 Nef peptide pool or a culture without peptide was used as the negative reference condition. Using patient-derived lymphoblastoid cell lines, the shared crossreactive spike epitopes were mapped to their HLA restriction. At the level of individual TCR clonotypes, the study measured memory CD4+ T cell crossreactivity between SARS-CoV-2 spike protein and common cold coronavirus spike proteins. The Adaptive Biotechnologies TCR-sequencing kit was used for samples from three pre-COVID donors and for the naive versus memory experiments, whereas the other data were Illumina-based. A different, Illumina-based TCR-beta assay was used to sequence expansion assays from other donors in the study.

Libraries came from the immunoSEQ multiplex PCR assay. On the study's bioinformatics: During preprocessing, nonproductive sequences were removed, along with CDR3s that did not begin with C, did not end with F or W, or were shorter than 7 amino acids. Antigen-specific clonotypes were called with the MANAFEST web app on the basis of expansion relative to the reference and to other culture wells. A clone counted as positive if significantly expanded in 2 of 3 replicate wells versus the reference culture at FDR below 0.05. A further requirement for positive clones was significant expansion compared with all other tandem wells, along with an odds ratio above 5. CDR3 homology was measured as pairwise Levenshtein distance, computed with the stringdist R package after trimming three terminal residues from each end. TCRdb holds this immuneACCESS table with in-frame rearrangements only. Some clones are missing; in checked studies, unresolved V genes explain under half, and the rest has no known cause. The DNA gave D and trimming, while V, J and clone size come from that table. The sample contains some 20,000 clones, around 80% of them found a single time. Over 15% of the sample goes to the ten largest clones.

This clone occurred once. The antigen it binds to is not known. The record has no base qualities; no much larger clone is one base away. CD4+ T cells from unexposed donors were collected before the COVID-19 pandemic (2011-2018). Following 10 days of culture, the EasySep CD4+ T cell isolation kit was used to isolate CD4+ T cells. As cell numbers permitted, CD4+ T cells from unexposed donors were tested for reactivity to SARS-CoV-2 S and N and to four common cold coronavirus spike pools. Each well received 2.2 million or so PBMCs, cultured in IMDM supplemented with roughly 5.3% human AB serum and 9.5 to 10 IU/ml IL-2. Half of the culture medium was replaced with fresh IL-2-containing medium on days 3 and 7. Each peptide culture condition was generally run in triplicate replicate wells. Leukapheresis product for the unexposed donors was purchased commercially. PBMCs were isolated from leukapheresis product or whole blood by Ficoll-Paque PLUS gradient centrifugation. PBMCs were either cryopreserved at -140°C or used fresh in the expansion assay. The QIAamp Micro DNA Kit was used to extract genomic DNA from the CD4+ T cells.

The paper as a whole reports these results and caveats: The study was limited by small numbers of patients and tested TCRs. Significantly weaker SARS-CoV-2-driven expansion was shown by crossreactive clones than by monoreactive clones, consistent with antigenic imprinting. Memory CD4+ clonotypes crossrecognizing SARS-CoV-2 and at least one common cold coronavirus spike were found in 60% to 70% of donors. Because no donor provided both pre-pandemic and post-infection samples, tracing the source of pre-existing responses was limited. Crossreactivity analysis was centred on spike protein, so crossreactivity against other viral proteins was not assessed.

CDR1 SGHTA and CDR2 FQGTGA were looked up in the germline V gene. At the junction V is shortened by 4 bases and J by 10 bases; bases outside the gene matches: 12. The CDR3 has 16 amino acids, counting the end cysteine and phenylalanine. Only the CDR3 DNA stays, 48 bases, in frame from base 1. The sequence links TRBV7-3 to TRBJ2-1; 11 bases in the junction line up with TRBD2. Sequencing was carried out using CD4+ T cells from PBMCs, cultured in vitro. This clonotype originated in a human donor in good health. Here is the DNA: TGTGCCAGCAGCTCATTAGCGGGAGGGCCGAGTGGGGAGCAGTTCTTC. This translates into CASSSLAGGPSGEQFF. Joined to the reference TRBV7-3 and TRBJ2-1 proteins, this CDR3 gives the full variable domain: GAGVSQTPSNKVTEKGKYVELRCDPISGHTALYWYRQSLGQGPEFLIYFQGTGAADDSGLPNDRFFAVRPEGSVSTLKIQRTERGDSAVYLCASSSLAGGPSGEQFFGPGTRLTVL.